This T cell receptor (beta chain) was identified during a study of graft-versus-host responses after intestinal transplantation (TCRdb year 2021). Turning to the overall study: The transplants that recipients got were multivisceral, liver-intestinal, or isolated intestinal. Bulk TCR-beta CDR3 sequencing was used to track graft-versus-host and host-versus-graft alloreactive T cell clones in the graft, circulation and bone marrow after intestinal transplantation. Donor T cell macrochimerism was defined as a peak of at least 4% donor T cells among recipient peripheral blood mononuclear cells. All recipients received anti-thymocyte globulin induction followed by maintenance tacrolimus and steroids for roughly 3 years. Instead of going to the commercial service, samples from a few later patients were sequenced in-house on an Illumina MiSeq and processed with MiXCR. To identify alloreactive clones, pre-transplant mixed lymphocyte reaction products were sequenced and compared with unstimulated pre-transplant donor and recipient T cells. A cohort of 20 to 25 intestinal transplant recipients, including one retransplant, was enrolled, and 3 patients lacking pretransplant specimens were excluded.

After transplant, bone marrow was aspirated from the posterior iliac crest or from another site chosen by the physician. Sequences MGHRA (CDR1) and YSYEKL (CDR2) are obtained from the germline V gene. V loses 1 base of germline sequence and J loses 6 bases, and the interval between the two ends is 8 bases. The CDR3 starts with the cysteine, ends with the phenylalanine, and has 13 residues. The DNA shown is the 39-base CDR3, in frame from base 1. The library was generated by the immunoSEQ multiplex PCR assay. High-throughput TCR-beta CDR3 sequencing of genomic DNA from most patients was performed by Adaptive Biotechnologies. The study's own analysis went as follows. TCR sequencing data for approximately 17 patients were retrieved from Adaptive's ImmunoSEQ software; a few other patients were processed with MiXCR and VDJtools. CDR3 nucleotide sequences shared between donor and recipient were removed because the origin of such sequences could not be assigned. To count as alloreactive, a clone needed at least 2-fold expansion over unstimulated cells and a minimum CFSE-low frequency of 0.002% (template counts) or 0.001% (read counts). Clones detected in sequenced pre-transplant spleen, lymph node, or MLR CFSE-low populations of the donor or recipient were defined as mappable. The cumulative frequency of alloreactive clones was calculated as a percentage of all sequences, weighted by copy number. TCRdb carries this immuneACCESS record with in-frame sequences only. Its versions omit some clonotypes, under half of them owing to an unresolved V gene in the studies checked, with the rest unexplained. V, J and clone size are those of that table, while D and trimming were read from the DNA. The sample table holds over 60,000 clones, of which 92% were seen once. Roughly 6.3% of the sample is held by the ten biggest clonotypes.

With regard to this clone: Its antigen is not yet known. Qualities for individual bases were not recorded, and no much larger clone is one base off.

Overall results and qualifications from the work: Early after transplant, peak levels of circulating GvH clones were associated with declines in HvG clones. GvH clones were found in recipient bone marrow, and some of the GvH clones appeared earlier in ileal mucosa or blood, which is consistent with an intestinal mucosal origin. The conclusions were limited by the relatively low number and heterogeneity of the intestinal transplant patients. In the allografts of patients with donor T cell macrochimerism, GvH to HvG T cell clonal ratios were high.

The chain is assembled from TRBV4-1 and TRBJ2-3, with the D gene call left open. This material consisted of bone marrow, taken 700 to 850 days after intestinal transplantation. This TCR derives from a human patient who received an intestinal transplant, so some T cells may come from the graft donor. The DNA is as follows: TGCGCCAGCAGCCAAGCGACCAAGGATACGCAGTATTTT. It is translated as CASSQATKDTQYF.